The 30 T cell receptor beta chains reported below all come from one sample, sequenced in a study of blood T cells in healthy people across ages. Using a J-beta primer mix together with a sample-barcoded 5' primer, a second PCR was run for roughly 7 to 12 cycles. Each CDR3 protein is one row after TCRdb ran MiXCR on the 5' RACE reads. The repertoire holds approximately 760,000 distinct CDR3 sequences, with 25% as singletons. A further study also used this sample, focusing on T cells of mothers and their children.

Sequenced material: blood. Receptors were obtained from a boy aged 5 to 17 in good health.

The chain couples TRBV7-3 to TRBJ2-3, with D perhaps matching TRBD2 (5 bases). Germline V gene lookup returns CDR1 SGHTA and CDR2 FQGTGA. The V end was cut by 5 bases, the J end by 3 bases, with 15 bases between. The CDR3 extends over 15 amino acids. The CDR3 DNA follows: TGTGCCAGCAGCCCAGCTAACGGGAAGACAGATACGCAGTATTTT. Its protein product is CASSPANGKTDTQYF.

The table lists this clonotype with a few counts. This chain uses TRBV25-1 with TRBJ2-5; the D gene is possibly TRBD1 (6 bases). TRBJ2-7 matches the DNA end more closely, so the J call is doubtful. This CDR3 comprises 12 residues. CDR1 is MGHDK and CDR2 is SYGVNS in the germline V gene. CDR3 region: CASRDSLYEQYF. Here the CDR3 DNA reads TGTGCCAGCAGGGACAGTCTTTACGAGCAGTACTTC.

This clonotype has at least ten counts. This chain links TRBV5-1 with TRBJ2-2; D may be TRBD2 (5 bases). CDR3 length: 14 residues. Germline CDR1 SGHRS, CDR2 YFSETQ. The V gene lost 1 base and the J gene lost 4 bases, with 8 bases spanning the gap. CDR3 sequence: CASSLLAGTGELFF. As DNA, the CDR3 is TGCGCCAGCAGCTTGCTAGCTGGCACCGGGGAGCTGTTTTTT. The entire variable domain, with the rest obtained from reference TRBV5-1 and TRBJ2-2, is as follows: KAGVTQTPRYLIKTRGQQVTLSCSPISGHRSVSWYQQTPGQGLQFLFEYFSETQRNKGNFPGRFSGRQFSNSRSEMNVSTLELGDSALYLCASSLLAGTGELFFGEGSRLTVL.

The chain combines TRBV27 with TRBJ1-2; D may be TRBD1 (6 bases). The CDR3 covers 15 residues. Trimming pared 4 bases from V and 4 bases from J, leaving 16 bases between. Germline V gene sequence: CDR1 MNHEY, CDR2 SMNVEV (reference sequence). The CDR3 nucleotides are TGTGCCAGCAGTTCACCCCTACAGGGTATCTATGGCTACACCTTC. Protein product: CASSSPLQGIYGYTF.

This chain joins TRBV7-2 and TRBJ2-7, with 11 nucleotides matching TRBD2. Looked up from germline, CDR1 is SGHTA and CDR2 is FQGNSA. Unmatched junction bases numbered 4, after V lost 0 bases and J lost 3 bases. CDR3 length equals 16 residues. The CDR3 sequence is CASSLALAGAFYEQYF. The CDR3 region has the DNA TGTGCCAGCAGCTTAGCACTAGCGGGGGCCTTCTACGAGCAGTACTTC.

This clonotype appeared a few times. The chain joins TRBV20-1 to TRBJ2-5; perhaps TRBD2 as D (5 bases). The CDR3 runs 14 residues. Trimming pared 1 base from V and 1 base from J, leaving 10 bases between. The germline CDR1 and CDR2 sequences are DFQATT and SNEGSKA (reference sequence). The CDR3 loop is CSARGREPQETQYF. Written as DNA, the CDR3 is TGCAGTGCTAGAGGCCGGGAACCCCAAGAGACCCAGTACTTC.

The chain is built from TRBV12-3 or TRBV12-4 and TRBJ2-1; 10 positions agree with TRBD1. V lost 6 bases, J lost 8 bases, and 7 bases stayed unmatched. This CDR3 has 14 residues. The CDR3 nucleotides read TGTGCCAGCAGCCAGGACAGGGGGGAGGATGAGCAGTTCTTC. Its protein is CASSQDRGEDEQFF.

This clonotype was detected a few times. The CDR3 region is CSAPSSKAYNEQFF. The CDR3 DNA follows: TGCAGTGCGCCCTCTAGCAAGGCCTACAATGAGCAGTTCTTC. The chain is built from TRBV20-1 and TRBJ2-1; D is perhaps TRBD2 (5 bases). CDR1 is DFQATT and CDR2 is SNEGSKA in the germline V gene (reference sequence). The CDR3 is 14 residues long. Trimming pared 6 bases from V and 2 bases from J, leaving 14 bases between.

The table lists this clonotype with a few counts. One end of the junction varies from germline; a read error may be responsible. The chain carries TRBV28 and TRBJ1-1, with 7 bases matching TRBD1. Germline CDR1 MDHEN, CDR2 SYDVKM. The CDR3 is made up of 14 amino acids. CDR3 loop: CASSYDRVDAEAFF. For the CDR3, the DNA is TGTGCCAGCAGTTACGACAGGGTTGACGCTGAGGCTTTCTTT.

This clonotype has only a few counts. CDR3 residues: CASSLIPTSGLYNEQFF. CDR3 bases: TGTGCCAGCAGCTTGATACCGACTAGCGGACTCTACAATGAGCAGTTCTTC. The chain couples TRBV5-5 to TRBJ2-1, with 9 bases aligning to TRBD2. V dropped 1 base and J dropped 3; count of bases not matched to a gene: 8. The CDR3 has 17 residues. Germline V CDR1 and CDR2: SGHKS, YYEKEE (reference sequence).

This clonotype occurred a few times. The chain carries TRBV3-1 and TRBJ2-5, with D possibly TRBD2 on 7 matching bases. Trimming cost V 2 bases and J 4 bases, with 23 bases left between them. CDR1 LGHDT and CDR2 YNNKEL come from the germline V gene (reference sequence). The length of the CDR3 is 18 residues. The CDR3 sequence: CASSQNPLQGGGRETQYF. In nucleotides, the CDR3 is TGTGCCAGCAGCCAAAATCCCCTCCAAGGGGGGGGAAGAGAGACCCAGTACTTC.

In this sample, this clonotype turned up a few times. The chain recombines TRBV4-3 with TRBJ2-5, with 10 nucleotides matching TRBD1. With the DNA end fitting TRBJ2-7 better, the J assignment may be wrong. The length of the CDR3 is 14 residues. From germline, CDR1 is LGHNA and CDR2 YSLEER. In DNA, the CDR3 is TGCGCCAGCAGCTTCGGACAGGGGGGGTACGAGCAGTACTTC. Protein: CASSFGQGGYEQYF.

The chain employs TRBV5-1 and TRBJ2-2; 7 nucleotides match TRBD1. The trim removed 4 bases at V and 6 bases at J, leaving 9 bases unmatched. This CDR3 has 15 residues. Looked up from germline, CDR1 is SGHRS and CDR2 is YFSETQ. CDR3 sequence: CASSRTGVVAGELFF. CDR3 bases: TGCGCCAGCAGCCGTACAGGGGTGGTCGCCGGGGAGCTGTTTTTT.

Here the CDR3 reads CASSQGSGTGDIQYF. The CDR3 region has the DNA TGCGCCAGCAGCCAAGGATCCGGGACAGGGGACATTCAGTACTTC. The V call is TRBV4-3, the J call TRBJ2-4, with 10 bases lining up with TRBD1. This CDR3 is built from 15 residues. Germline V gene sequence: CDR1 LGHNA, CDR2 YSLEER. With 1 base clipped from V and 8 bases from J, the junction kept 5 bases outside the gene matches.

V is TRBV6-6 and J is TRBJ2-6; 11 nucleotides agree with TRBD1. The CDR3 runs 17 residues. In germline, CDR1 is MNHNY, CDR2 SVGAGI (reference sequence). Trimming cost V 5 bases and J 1 base; bases outside gene matches: 4. The CDR3 sequence: CASSRGQGGSGANVLTF. In DNA form, the CDR3 reads TGTGCCAGCAGTCGGGGACAGGGGGGATCTGGGGCCAACGTCCTGACTTTC.

The chain employs TRBV4-1 and TRBJ1-5; D not certain. Germline loops: CDR1 MGHRA, CDR2 YSYEKL. Trimming removed 7 bases from V and 0 bases from J, with 13 bases in between. The CDR3 covers 15 residues. CDR3 region: CASNVLQSSNQPQHF. The CDR3 DNA sequence: TGCGCCAGCAACGTATTACAGAGTAGCAATCAGCCCCAGCATTTT.

This clonotype was seen a few times. The chain links TRBV13 to TRBJ2-7; 9 nucleotides match TRBD1. Germline CDR1 reads PRHDT; CDR2 reads FYEKMQ (reference sequence). The CDR3 runs to 17 residues. V trimming: 0 bases; J trimming: 3 bases; junction bases outside the gene matches: 9. CDR3 DNA sequence: TGTGCCAGCAGCTTAGGAGGCTCAGGGACAGGGTTCTACGAGCAGTACTTC. It translates to CASSLGGSGTGFYEQYF.

The gene calls are TRBV2 and TRBJ1-2; 9 nucleotides align to TRBD1. This CDR3 has 15 residues. CDR1 and CDR2 (germline): SNHLY, FYNNEI. V trimming: 0 bases; J trimming: 5 bases; junction bases outside the gene matches: 4. The CDR3: CASSEAPGQGYGYTF. The CDR3 DNA follows: TGTGCCAGCAGTGAAGCGCCGGGACAGGGATATGGCTACACCTTC.

This clonotype occurred a few times. V is TRBV27 and J is TRBJ1-2, with D possibly TRBD1 on 5 matching bases. The germline V gene has CDR1 MNHEY and CDR2 SMNVEV (reference sequence). The V end lost 5 bases, the J end lost 1 base, and 23 bases lay between the germline ends. The CDR3 has 18 amino acids. Written as DNA, the CDR3 is TGTGCCAGCAGTCCGTCGGCCTCTCGGGACGGAAATAACTATGGCTACACCTTC. Residues: CASSPSASRDGNNYGYTF.

J is TRBJ2-5 and V is TRBV12-3 or TRBV12-4; D gene unclear. CDR3 size: 16 residues. The V end lost 3 bases, the J end lost 3 bases, and 17 bases lay between the germline ends. The CDR3, as DNA: TGTGCCAGCAGTTTCAGTGTCGCCCTAAGAAAAGAGACCCAGTACTTC. Translation: CASSFSVALRKETQYF.

A few counts support this clonotype. This chain connects TRBV10-1 to TRBJ2-5; weak D call: TRBD2 (6 bases). The J call is in doubt because the DNA end fits TRBJ2-1 better. This CDR3 region has 13 residues. Germline V gene lookup returns CDR1 WNHNN and CDR2 SYGVQD (reference sequence). CDR3 sequence reads: CASGAGTRNEQFF. The CDR3 DNA follows: TGCGCCAGCGGGGCGGGAACCAGGAATGAGCAGTTCTTC.

The chain couples TRBV7-9 to TRBJ2-7; 9 nucleotides align to TRBD2. Germline CDR1 and CDR2: SEHNR and FQNEAQ (reference sequence). The CDR3 has 15 residues. J was trimmed by 8 bases and V by 5 bases; bases with no gene match: 13. The CDR3 bases are TGTGCCAGCAGCCGACTAGCGGAGGGGGGTTTGCAGCAGTACTTC. Translating gives CASSRLAEGGLQQYF.

The chain has TRBV4-3 and TRBJ1-2; D gene ambiguous. Trimming took 0 bases from V and 4 from J, leaving 12 bases between them. The CDR3 length is 15 residues. CDR1 LGHNA and CDR2 YSLEER come from the germline V gene. The CDR3 nucleotides are TGCGCCAGCAGCCAAGATCAGTACAGCACCTATGGCTACACCTTC. Protein: CASSQDQYSTYGYTF.

This clonotype was detected only once. The chain is built from TRBV4-3 and TRBJ2-1; no reliable D call. Germline V gives CDR1 LGHNA, CDR2 YSLEER. The CDR3 totals 13 residues. The germline V and J ends were trimmed by 2 bases and 10 bases, with 12 bases remaining between them. The CDR3 is CASSQLPGQEQFF. The CDR3, as DNA: TGCGCCAGCAGCCAACTGCCTGGGCAGGAGCAGTTCTTC.

The V call is TRBV12-3 or TRBV12-4, the J call TRBJ2-1; 8 nucleotides line up with TRBD2. This CDR3 is 14 amino acids long. The trim removed 8 bases at V and 4 bases at J, leaving 7 bases unmatched. Here the CDR3 DNA reads TGTGCCAGCGACCCGGGACTAGGGTACAATGAGCAGTTCTTC. Translating it yields CASDPGLGYNEQFF.

This clonotype has only a few counts. The chain recombines TRBV7-2 with TRBJ2-5; no clear D gene. V lost 1 base to trimming and J lost 1 base, with 10 bases between them. Per germline, CDR1 SGHTA and CDR2 FQGNSA. CDR3 size: 15 residues. The CDR3 DNA follows: TGTGCCAGCAGCTTAGAATTTTGGGCCCAAGAGACCCAGTACTTC. Its translation: CASSLEFWAQETQYF.

This clonotype was counted between two and nine times. The genes are TRBV6-1 and TRBJ1-2; D call uncertain. V lost 8 bases to trimming and J lost 8 bases, with 18 bases between them. Germline values: CDR1 MNHNS, CDR2 SASEGT. The CDR3 is 13 amino acids. CDR3 residues: CASATVFGMGYTF. As DNA, the CDR3 is TGTGCCAGCGCCACCGTGTTTGGGATGGGCTACACCTTC.

The genes are TRBV7-3 and TRBJ2-5; weak D call: TRBD1 (5 bases). The J call may be faulty, since TRBJ2-7 better matches the DNA end. CDR1 and CDR2 (germline): SGHTA, FQGTGA. The CDR3 spans 15 residues. The CDR3 DNA reads TGTGCCAGCAGCCACGGGCAGGGTGAGGCCTACGAGCAGTACTTC. This codes for CASSHGQGEAYEQYF.

The chain combines TRBV5-1 with TRBJ2-1; 12 bases agree with TRBD2. CDR1 SGHRS and CDR2 YFSETQ come from the germline V gene. The CDR3 covers 18 residues. Trimming at V came to 4 bases and at J to 0 bases, leaving 8 bases not matched to a gene. CDR3: CASSTAGLAGFSYNEQFF. The CDR3 DNA sequence: TGCGCCAGCAGCACCGCCGGACTAGCGGGATTCTCCTACAATGAGCAGTTCTTC.

This clonotype was detected only a few times. The chain links TRBV11-1 to TRBJ2-3; D call uncertain. Germline V gene lookup returns CDR1 SGHAT and CDR2 FQDESV (reference sequence). The V end lost 6 bases, the J end lost 4 bases, and 11 bases lay between the germline ends. The CDR3 spans 13 residues. The chain's CDR3 is CASRHRGADTQYF. CDR3 DNA sequence: TGTGCCAGCAGACACCGTGGCGCAGATACGCAGTATTTT.